This TCR beta chain was identified during a study of cytomegalovirus exposure and HLA in healthy donors. The study ran its PCR with 60 Vbeta and 13 Jbeta primers. Only in-frame clones appear in the TCRdb table, and some are missing; sequencing was by immunoSEQ multiplex PCR. The sample shows some 130,000 clones, 75% to 90% of them seen only once. The sequencing input was PBMCs. This TCR came from a woman in her twenties or thirties in good health and CMV-seropositive.

DNA of the CDR3: TGTGCCAGCATGGGGCCAACCGGGGAGCTGTTTTTT. It yields the protein CASMGPTGELFF. The V and J genes are TRBV6-5 and TRBJ2-2; D might be TRBD1 (5 bases). Germline V CDR1 and CDR2: MNHEY, SVGAGI. The CDR3 length is 12 residues. Trimming left V 7 bases short and J 5 bases short, with 8 bases between.